The 8 T cell receptor beta chains below were found in one sample sequenced in a study of cytomegalovirus exposure and HLA in healthy donors. Both 60 Vbeta primers and 13 Jbeta primers went into the PCR. Repertoires were generated with immunoSEQ multiplex PCR, while TCRdb's copy carries only in-frame clones and drops some. The data hold roughly 150,000 clones, with 75% observed a single time. Material: PBMCs. The receptors come from a man aged 18-30 years in good health and CMV-seropositive.

This chain uses TRBV19 with TRBJ2-2; 8 nucleotides align to TRBD2. The CDR3 extends over 17 amino acids. J gave up 5 bases and V 5 bases, and 13 bases lay outside the gene matches. From germline, CDR1 is LNHDA and CDR2 SQIVND (reference sequence). The CDR3 DNA reads as TGTGCCAGTAGTCCTAGCGTCCTAGCGGGCAGGACCGGGGAGCTGTTTTTT. Its protein is CASSPSVLAGRTGELFF.

The V call is TRBV6-1, the J call TRBJ2-3; 11 bases map to TRBD2. The CDR3 is 16 amino acids. From germline, CDR1 is MNHNS and CDR2 SASEGT. V shed 4 bases, J shed 4 bases, and the junction held 7 bases outside the gene matches. In DNA, the CDR3 is TGTGCCAGCAGTGTAATTAGCGGGAGGGTTTCAGATACGCAGTATTTT. Translated: CASSVISGRVSDTQYF.

This sequence joins TRBV4-1 and TRBJ2-5; possibly TRBD2 for D (6 bases). The length of the CDR3 is 16 residues. The V gene's germline CDR1 is MGHRA and CDR2 YSYEKL. V shed 2 bases and J shed 1 base, with 14 bases lying between them. The CDR3 DNA sequence: TGCGCCAGCAGCCAAACCCTGGGAGCGGGCCAAGAGACCCAGTACTTC. Residues: CASSQTLGAGQETQYF.

This clone has a single count. This chain uses TRBV27 with TRBJ2-3; tentatively, D is TRBD1 (6 bases). V shed 10 bases and J shed 3 bases, with 14 bases lying between them. CDR3 length equals 13 residues. CDR1 is MNHEY and CDR2 is SMNVEV in the germline V gene (reference sequence). The CDR3 spells CATTRTATDTQYF. The CDR3 region has the DNA TGTGCCACTACTCGGACAGCGACAGATACGCAGTATTTT.

The chain has TRBV11-2 and TRBJ1-5, with a tentative D call TRBD1 (6 bases). Trimming pared 1 base from V and 4 bases from J, leaving 14 bases between. Germline loops: CDR1 SGHAT, CDR2 FQNNGV. The length of the CDR3 is 16 residues. The chain's CDR3 is CASSLVYGRGNQPQHF. In DNA form, the CDR3 reads TGTGCCAGCAGCTTAGTATATGGCAGGGGAAATCAGCCCCAGCATTTT.

This clone occurred a few times. The rearrangement uses TRBV10-1 and TRBJ1-1; unclear D gene. Germline CDR1 and CDR2: WNHNN and SYGVQD (reference sequence). Trimming pared 8 bases from V and 5 bases from J, leaving 18 bases between. The CDR3 loop spans 14 amino acids. The CDR3 reads CASREGGPGTEAFF. CDR3 nucleotides: TGCGCCAGCCGGGAGGGAGGGCCGGGGACTGAAGCTTTCTTT.

This sequence joins TRBV19 and TRBJ2-7, with a possible D match to TRBD2 (6 bases). This CDR3 is built from 14 residues. The germline V gene has CDR1 LNHDA and CDR2 SQIVND (reference sequence). V lost 4 bases and J lost 4, with 14 bases in between. The CDR3 coding sequence is TGTGCCAGTAGTAGGACCTTGAGCGGGTACGAGCAGTACTTC. Protein: CASSRTLSGYEQYF.

The CDR3 nucleotides read TGTGCCTGGAAGGCGGGAGGCGCCCTACTCGAGCAGTACTTC. Its protein is CAWKAGGALLEQYF. The rearrangement joins TRBV30 to TRBJ2-7; 8 bases fit TRBD2. After removal of 4 bases from V and 6 bases from J, the junction contained 11 bases not matched to a gene. The CDR3 is 14 amino acids. Germline V CDR1 and CDR2: GTSNPN, SVGIG (reference sequence).